This paragraph covers one T cell receptor beta chain sequence. Its matching antigen is unknown. The CDR3 end falls 3 residues outside the read, so it is completed with the germline J gene. The data were taken from a study of T cells in women clearing cervical HPV infection. At the level of the study: Controls gave blood once infection was undetectable; cases at lesion identification. For cases, blood was sampled a median about 140 days after lesion detection, interquartile range roughly 80 to 220 days. Study findings and constraints: Combining TCR richness with V gene abundances gave around 0.83 AUC.

All donors had a single incident cervical HPV16 infection, not prevalent. Generated by immunoSEQ multiplex PCR, the TCRdb table keeps only in-frame clones and is missing some. The sample yields fewer than 35,000 clones, of which the top ten take up 3.1%. This CDR3 contains 14 residues. J lost 3 bases, V lost 5 bases, and 6 bases had no gene match. Sequencing input: blood buffy coat. The rearrangement joins TRBV12-3 or TRBV12-4 to TRBJ1-2; 7 bases agree with TRBD1. The receptor comes from a woman between 18 and 70 years old with a cervical HPV16 infection that either progressed to CIN3+ or cleared (not recorded which). CDR3 sequence: CASSPTGKDYGYTF. The CDR3 bases that were read are TGTGCCAGCAGTCCGACAGGGAAGGACTATGGC.